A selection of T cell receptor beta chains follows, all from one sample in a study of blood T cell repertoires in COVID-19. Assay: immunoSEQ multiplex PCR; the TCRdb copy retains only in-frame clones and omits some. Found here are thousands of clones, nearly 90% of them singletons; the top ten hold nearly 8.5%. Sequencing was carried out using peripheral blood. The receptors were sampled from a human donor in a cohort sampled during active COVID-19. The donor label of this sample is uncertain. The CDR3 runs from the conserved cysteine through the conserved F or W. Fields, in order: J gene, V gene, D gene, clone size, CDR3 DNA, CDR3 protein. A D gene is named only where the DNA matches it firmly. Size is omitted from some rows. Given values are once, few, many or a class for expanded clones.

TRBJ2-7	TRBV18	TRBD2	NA	TGTGCCAGCTCACCAAACTTCGCGGGAGGACTCGAGCAGTACTTC	CASSPNFAGGLEQYF
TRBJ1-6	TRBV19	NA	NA	TGTGCCAGTAGTGAAGAGAGCTCCTATAATTCACCCCTCCACTTT	CASSEESSYNSPLHF
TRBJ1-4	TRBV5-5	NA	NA	TGTGCCAGCAGCGCGACGGGGGGCAATGAAAAACTGTTTTTT	CASSATGGNEKLFF
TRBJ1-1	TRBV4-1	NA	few	TGCGCCAGCAGCCTCGACAGGTACACTGAAGCTTTCTTT	CASSLDRYTEAFF
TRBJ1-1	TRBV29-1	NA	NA	TGCAGCGGAGGACAGGAAGCTTTCTTT	CSGGQEAFF
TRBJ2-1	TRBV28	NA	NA	TGTGCCAGCAGATCGCCAGTAGCGGTTGACTCCTACAATGAGCAGTTCTTC	CASRSPVAVDSYNEQFF
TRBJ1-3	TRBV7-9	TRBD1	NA	TGTGCCAGCAGCCTACAGGGGCCTAGCTCTGGAAACACCATATATTTT	CASSLQGPSSGNTIYF
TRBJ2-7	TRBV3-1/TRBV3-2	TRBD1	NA	TGTGCCAGCAGCCCGATGACAGGGGCAACCTACGAGCAGTACTTC	CASSPMTGATYEQYF
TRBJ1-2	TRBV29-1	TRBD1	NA	TGCAGCGTTGGGGGACAGGGGTGGGACTATGGCTACACCTTC	CSVGGQGWDYGYTF
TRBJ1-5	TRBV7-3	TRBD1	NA	TGTGCCAGCAGCTTAAATCCGGGGACAGGGAGCGGCCAGCCCCAGCATTTT	CASSLNPGTGSGQPQHF
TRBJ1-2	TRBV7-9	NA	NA	TGTGCCAGCAGCTTAGCGGCCAGCCCTTCGGGTGGCTACACCTTC	CASSLAASPSGGYTF
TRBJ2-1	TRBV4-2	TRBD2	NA	TGTGCCAGCAGCCAAGATCAGAGGCGGGGGGCTTACAATGAGCAGTTCTTC	CASSQDQRRGAYNEQFF
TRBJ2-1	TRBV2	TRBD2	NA	TGTGCCAGCAGAGATAGCGGGGGGGCCGGATACAATGAGCAGTTCTTC	CASRDSGGAGYNEQFF
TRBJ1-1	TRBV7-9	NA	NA	TGTGCCAGCAGCTGGGACACCCCGAACACTGAAGCTTTCTTT	CASSWDTPNTEAFF
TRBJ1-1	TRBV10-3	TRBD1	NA	TGTGCCATCAAGGGAGATCAACAGGGGGCAAAAACTGAAGCTTTCTTT	CAIKGDQQGAKTEAFF
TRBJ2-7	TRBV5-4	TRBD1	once	TGTGCCAGCAGCTCACAGGGGCGTGGGAGATACGAGCAGTACTTC	CASSSQGRGRYEQYF
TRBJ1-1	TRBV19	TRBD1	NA	TGTGCCAGCGATACGCAATTCGACAGGGGGTTTACTGAAGCTTTCTTT	CASDTQFDRGFTEAFF
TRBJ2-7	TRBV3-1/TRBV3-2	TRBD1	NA	TGTGCCAGCAGCTGGGGCAGGGGGTTCGAGCAGTACTTC	CASSWGRGFEQYF
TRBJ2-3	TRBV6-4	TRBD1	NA	TGTGCCAGCAGTGGGGAAGGACAGGGAACAGATACGCAGTATTTT	CASSGEGQGTDTQYF
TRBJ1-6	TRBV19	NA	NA	TGTGCCAGTACTGAGCAGGGGCGGAATTCACCCCTCCACTTT	CASTEQGRNSPLHF
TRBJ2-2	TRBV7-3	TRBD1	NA	TGTGCCAGCAGCAAGACAGGGAAGAACACCGGGGAGCTGTTTTTT	CASSKTGKNTGELFF
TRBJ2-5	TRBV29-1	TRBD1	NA	TGCAGCGTTGAACAGGGGGAAGTGGAGACCCAGTACTTC	CSVEQGEVETQYF
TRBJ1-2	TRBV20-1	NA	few	TGCAGTGCTAGTCCCTGGGGGCTAAGCTATGGCTACACCTTC	CSASPWGLSYGYTF
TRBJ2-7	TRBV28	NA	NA	TGTGCCAGCAGTCCCAGGGCCGTCCACTACGAGCAGTACTTC	CASSPRAVHYEQYF
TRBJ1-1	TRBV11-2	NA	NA	TGTGCCAGCAGCTTCCAGGGGAACACTGAAGCTTTCTTT	CASSFQGNTEAFF
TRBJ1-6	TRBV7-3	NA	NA	TGTGCCAGCAGCCCGGCCGGGGGAGCAAATTCACCCCTCCACTTT	CASSPAGGANSPLHF
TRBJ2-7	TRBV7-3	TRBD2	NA	TGTGCCAGCAGCTTAACCGGGACTAGCGGGACCTACGAGCAGTACTTC	CASSLTGTSGTYEQYF
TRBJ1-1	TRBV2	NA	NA	TGTGCCAGCAAGGTAGATGGGGCTGTAAGGAACACTGAAGCTTTCTTT	CASKVDGAVRNTEAFF
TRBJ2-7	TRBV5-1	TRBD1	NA	TGCGCCAGCAGTGGACAGGGGGCCTACGAGCAGTACTTC	CASSGQGAYEQYF
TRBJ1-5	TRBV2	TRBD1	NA	TGTGCCAGCAGTTTTAACAGGGGGCCGCTGGGTCAGCCCCAGCATTTT	CASSFNRGPLGQPQHF
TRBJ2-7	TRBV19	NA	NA	TGTGCCAGTAGTATACGGGGCGAGCAGTACTTC	CASSIRGEQYF
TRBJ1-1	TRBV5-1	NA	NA	TGCGCCAGCAGCTTGGCCAAAACTCCGGGGACTGAAGCTTTCTTT	CASSLAKTPGTEAFF
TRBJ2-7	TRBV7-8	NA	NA	TGTGCCAGCAGCGGTCGGCGGGGAGAGTACGAGCAGTACTTC	CASSGRRGEYEQYF
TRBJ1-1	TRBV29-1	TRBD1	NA	TGCAGCGTTGCCGGACAGGGGCACGGGGGATTCTTT	CSVAGQGHGGFF
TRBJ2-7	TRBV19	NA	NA	TGTGCCAGTCAGGGCAGGCGGCCGGACGAGCAGTACTTC	CASQGRRPDEQYF
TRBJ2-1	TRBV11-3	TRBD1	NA	TGTGCCAGCAGCATGGGACAGGGGTCCAGGAATGAGCAGTTCTTC	CASSMGQGSRNEQFF
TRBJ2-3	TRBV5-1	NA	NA	TGCGCCAGCAGCTTGAACAGGGCTAGCACAGATACGCAGTATTTT	CASSLNRASTDTQYF
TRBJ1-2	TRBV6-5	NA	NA	TGTGCCAGCAGTTACTGGGGGGGGTGGTATGGCTACACCTTC	CASSYWGGWYGYTF
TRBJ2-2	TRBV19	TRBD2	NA	TGTGCCAGTAGTATAGAGAGGACTAGGACCACCGGGGAGCTGTTTTTT	CASSIERTRTTGELFF
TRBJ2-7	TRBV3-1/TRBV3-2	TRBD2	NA	TGTGCCAGCAGCCAAGGGCTAGCGGGCCCCTACGAGCAGTACTTC	CASSQGLAGPYEQYF